This TCR beta chain emerged from a study of blood T cell repertoires in COVID-19. Across the study: The origin of the acute and convalescent COVID-19 samples was the United States, Italy and Spain. The cDNA or gDNA used as material had been derived from T cells, B-cell-depleted T cells, or PBMCs.

Under the authors' procedure: Estimated nucleated cell counts came from reference gene primer amplification. Only in-frame clones appear in the TCRdb table, and some are missing; sequencing was by immunoSEQ multiplex PCR. V, J and clone size are taken as reported in that table, and D and trimming were inferred from the DNA itself. This table has about 390,000 clones, 87% appearing once. Germline-derived CDR1 and CDR2 are SGHDT and YYEEEE. The V end was cut by 1 base, the J end by 5 bases, with 9 bases between. The CDR3 has 13 amino acids. The receptor comes from a woman aged 60-75 years with COVID-19, enrolled during active disease. The sample comprised peripheral blood. The rearrangement uses TRBV5-6 and TRBJ1-1; D ambiguous. The CDR3 bases are TGTGCCAGCAGCTTGTCGTACCAGACTGAAGCTTTCTTT. Translating gives CASSLSYQTEAFF.